The 22 T cell receptor beta chains in this list originate from one sample, sequenced in a study of blood T cell repertoires in COVID-19. Libraries were prepared by immunoSEQ multiplex PCR; TCRdb keeps only in-frame clonotypes and omits some of them. The data hold under 250,000 clones, with over 65% observed a single time. Material for sequencing was peripheral blood. The receptors shown here come from a woman in her seventies with active or convalescent COVID-19.

The rearrangement uses TRBV19 and TRBJ1-3; D unclear. Trimming left V 6 bases short and J 2 bases short, with 14 bases between. CDR3 length: 15 residues. Germline CDR1 reads LNHDA; CDR2 reads SQIVND (reference sequence). CDR3 in amino acids: CASSLLAVAGNTIYF. Here the CDR3 DNA reads TGTGCCAGTAGCTTATTGGCAGTGGCTGGAAACACCATATATTTT.

The sample holds many counts of this clone. The chain employs TRBV3-1 (or the pseudogene TRBV3-2) and TRBJ1-6, with TRBD1 matching 11 bases. CDR3 size: 13 residues. Germline values: CDR1 LGHDT, CDR2 YNNKEL (reference sequence). J gave up 10 bases and V 7 bases, and 3 bases lay outside the gene matches. CDR3 sequence: CASTGQGVSPLHF. The CDR3 DNA reads TGTGCCAGCACGGGACAGGGGGTGTCACCCCTCCACTTT.

The chain uses TRBV6-5 and TRBJ2-7, with D possibly matching TRBD2 (6 bases). CDR1 is MNHEY and CDR2 is SVGAGI in the germline V gene. The CDR3 is 14 amino acids. Trimming took 5 bases from V and 2 from J, leaving 13 bases between them. The CDR3 coding sequence is TGTGCCAGCAGTCCATACGGGAGAACCTACGAGCAGTACTTC. Its translation is CASSPYGRTYEQYF.

The chain is built from TRBV6-5 and TRBJ1-5; D is uncertain. V was cut by 8 bases and J by 3 bases, with 8 bases left in between. CDR1 is MNHEY and CDR2 is SVGAGI in the germline V gene. The CDR3 has 12 amino acids. The CDR3 protein is CASGQLNQPQHF. The CDR3 nucleotides are TGTGCCAGCGGGCAGCTCAATCAGCCCCAGCATTTT.

The chain employs TRBV3-1 (or the pseudogene TRBV3-2) and TRBJ1-3; 9 positions match TRBD1. The germline CDR1 and CDR2 sequences are LGHDT and YNNKEL (reference sequence). V trimming: 4 bases; J trimming: 2 bases; junction bases outside the gene matches: 9. The CDR3 extends over 17 amino acids. The DNA for the CDR3 is TGTGCCAGCAGCCTGGGGACAGGGTTCTCCACTGGAAACACCATATATTTT. Protein product: CASSLGTGFSTGNTIYF.

In its sample, this clone was seen a few times. The chain has TRBV5-5 and TRBJ1-5; D is possibly TRBD1 (5 bases). Per germline, CDR1 SGHKS and CDR2 YYEKEE (reference sequence). This CDR3 is 13 amino acids long. Trimming took 3 bases from V and 7 from J, leaving 11 bases between them. CDR3 region: CASSSGTDQPQHF. CDR3 bases: TGTGCCAGCAGCTCGGGGACTGACCAGCCCCAGCATTTT.

The chain employs TRBV4-1 and TRBJ2-7, with 8 bases aligning to TRBD1. V was pared by 3 bases and J by 5 bases, with 6 bases of the junction left unmatched. There are 14 residues in the CDR3. The germline gives CDR1 MGHRA, CDR2 YSYEKL. CDR3 bases: TGCGCCAGCAGCCACCAGACAGGGGACGACGAGCAGTACTTC. Amino acids: CASSHQTGDDEQYF.

The V gene is TRBV6-1, the J gene TRBJ1-2, with 8 bases fitting TRBD1. This CDR3 is 16 amino acids long. Germline values: CDR1 MNHNS, CDR2 SASEGT. Unmatched junction bases numbered 11, after V lost 4 bases and J lost 4 bases. CDR3 region: CASSANSGGAVYGYTF. The DNA of the CDR3 is TGTGCCAGCAGTGCAAACTCAGGGGGCGCAGTCTATGGCTACACCTTC.

This chain links TRBV3-1 (or the pseudogene TRBV3-2) with TRBJ1-2, with unresolved D. The length of the CDR3 is 17 residues. Looked up from germline, CDR1 is LGHDT and CDR2 is YNNKEL (reference sequence). V lost 4 bases to trimming and J lost 3 bases, with 21 bases between them. The CDR3 coding sequence is TGTGCCAGCAGCCGGTTCTCACCTGGCCGGGTAGACTATGGCTACACCTTC. Translation gives CASSRFSPGRVDYGYTF.

The chain recombines TRBV5-1 with TRBJ2-3, with TRBD2 matching 8 bases. CDR1 is SGHRS and CDR2 is YFSETQ in the germline V gene. The V gene end was trimmed by 3 bases and the J gene end by 2 bases; junction bases not matched to a gene: 5. This CDR3 contains 15 residues. The CDR3 here is CASSSQAGDTDTQYF. The CDR3 DNA sequence: TGCGCCAGCAGCTCCCAAGCGGGGGACACAGATACGCAGTATTTT.

The DNA for the CDR3 is TGTGCCAGCAGCGCTGACAGCCACCGCACAGATACGCAGTATTTT. This encodes CASSADSHRTDTQYF. The rearrangement joins TRBV9 to TRBJ2-3, with TRBD1 as a possible D gene (5 bases). CDR1 SGDLS and CDR2 YYNGEE come from the germline V gene. CDR3 length: 15 residues. Between the trimmed V and J ends, which lost 3 bases and 1 base, there was a span of 12 bases.

This clone was recorded only once. This chain links TRBV5-1 with TRBJ1-1; 8 nucleotides line up with TRBD1. Germline CDR1 and CDR2: SGHRS and YFSETQ. CDR3 size: 14 residues. Unmatched junction bases numbered 5, after V lost 4 bases and J lost 3 bases. CDR3 nucleotides: TGCGCCAGCAGCAGTGGGACAGGCTACACTGAAGCTTTCTTT. It specifies CASSSGTGYTEAFF.

This clone was recorded a few times. The chain links TRBV7-3 to TRBJ2-3; TRBD2 matches at 9 bases. The CDR3 consists of 16 residues. The V gene end was trimmed by 5 bases and the J gene end by 9 bases; junction bases not matched to a gene: 15. Germline V gene lookup returns CDR1 SGHTA and CDR2 FQGTGA. The CDR3 loop reads CASSPTLGLARGTQYF. For the CDR3, the DNA is TGTGCCAGCAGCCCCACTTTAGGACTAGCGCGAGGCACGCAGTATTTT.

This chain uses TRBV6-1 with TRBJ2-3; 8 bases line up with TRBD1. Germline V lookup: CDR1 MNHNS, CDR2 SASEGT. This CDR3 has 16 residues. The V segment lost 3 bases and the J segment 3 bases; nucleotides outside the gene matches: 8. This CDR3 reads CASSDPGQVGTDTQYF. CDR3 coding DNA: TGTGCCAGCAGTGACCCGGGACAGGTTGGAACAGATACGCAGTATTTT.

This clone was detected once. The chain is built from TRBV5-1 and TRBJ1-1; D is unclear. Germline V gene data show CDR1 as SGHRS and CDR2 as YFSETQ. V lost 3 bases, J lost 0 bases, and 6 bases lay in between. The CDR3 has 13 residues. The CDR3 sequence is CASSSLLNTEAFF. The CDR3 nucleotides are TGCGCCAGCAGCTCCCTGTTGAACACTGAAGCTTTCTTT.

The gene calls are TRBV6-5 and TRBJ1-1; weak D call: TRBD1 (5 bases). V was clipped by 2 bases and J by 5 bases, with 12 bases between them. Germline V gene sequence: CDR1 MNHEY, CDR2 SVGAGI. This CDR3 is built from 14 residues. The CDR3 sequence: CASSYAGTSTEAFF. The CDR3 bases are TGTGCCAGCAGTTACGCCGGGACTTCTACTGAAGCTTTCTTT.

This chain joins TRBV5-3 and TRBJ2-5; D is ambiguous. TRBV5-3 is an ORF; its function is uncertain. Trimming pared 4 bases from V and 7 bases from J, leaving 8 bases between. The CDR3 covers 11 residues. The CDR3: CARSAPGTQYF. CDR3 nucleotides: TGTGCCAGAAGCGCCCCAGGGACCCAGTACTTC.

This chain links TRBV5-4 with TRBJ1-5; D might be TRBD1 (5 bases). Trimming cost V 4 bases and J 3 bases, with 11 bases left between them. This CDR3 comprises 14 residues. CDR1 and CDR2 (germline): SGHNT, YYREEE (reference sequence). CDR3 DNA: TGTGCCAGCAGCCGGGGGACTGACAATCAGCCCCAGCATTTT. This encodes CASSRGTDNQPQHF.

The chain couples TRBV9 to TRBJ1-1; 10 bases align to TRBD1. This CDR3 contains 16 residues. V shed 2 bases, J shed 5 bases, and the junction held 9 bases outside the gene matches. The germline gives CDR1 SGDLS, CDR2 YYNGEE. The CDR3 DNA reads as TGTGCCAGCAGCGTGGGAGTTGGACAGGGGGTGACTGAAGCTTTCTTT. Translating gives CASSVGVGQGVTEAFF.

The V gene is TRBV5-4, the J gene TRBJ2-7; the match to TRBD1 covers 8 bases. The CDR3 sequence is 15 residues long. Germline CDR1 SGHNT, CDR2 YYREEE (reference sequence). The junction had 12 bases not matched to a gene; V was cut back by 4 bases and J by 6 bases. For the CDR3, the DNA is TGTGCCAGCAGCACCCAGGGGGCCCAGTGGAGCGAGCAGTACTTC. Protein product: CASSTQGAQWSEQYF.

This chain joins TRBV6-5 and TRBJ2-3; 7 nucleotides align to TRBD1. The CDR3 runs to 14 residues. CDR1 is MNHEY, CDR2 SVGAGI, per germline. The J segment lost 0 bases and the V segment lost 6 bases, leaving 3 bases of the junction unmatched. In DNA form, the CDR3 reads TGTGCCAGCAGGCCGGGACAGAGCACAGATACGCAGTATTTT. Its translation is CASRPGQSTDTQYF.

The chain carries TRBV28 and TRBJ2-5, with D maybe TRBD2 (6 bases). CDR1 is MDHEN, CDR2 SYDVKM, per germline. The CDR3 has 13 amino acids. The germline V and J ends were trimmed by 7 bases and 5 bases, with 14 bases remaining between them. Here the CDR3 reads CASTLSGGETQYF. In nucleotides, the CDR3 is TGTGCCAGCACGTTAAGTGGGGGGGAGACCCAGTACTTC.